This TCR beta chain was retrieved from a study of T cell repertoires in cytomegalovirus infection. Germline loops: CDR1 SGHTA, CDR2 FQGNSA. The V and J ends lost 4 bases and 0 bases respectively, with 13 bases between them. The CDR3 totals 16 residues. TCRdb re-derived calls from the reads in MiXCR, one entry per CDR3 protein. The table lists around 500,000 distinct CDR3 sequences, about 42% of them singletons, with around 44% in the top ten. Note on this clonotype: The antigen remains unidentified.

The clonotype comes from a human donor in good health (CMV status not recorded). Some clones in this sample may be carry-over from other donors' samples. Source: cultured PBMCs, taken from culture after CMV antigen stimulation. The chain recombines TRBV7-2 with TRBJ1-3, with D possibly being TRBD1 (5 bases). The CDR3 reads CASSSLYQGSGNTIYF. CDR3 in DNA: TGTGCCAGCAGCTCCTTATACCAGGGCTCTGGAAACACCATATATTTT.